This TCR beta chain was found in a study of shared clonotypes between healthy human individuals. Authors' processing steps: As immunoSEQ supplied junction-only sequences (without quality scores), filtering differed. Assay: immunoSEQ multiplex PCR; the TCRdb copy retains only in-frame clones and omits some. V and J calls and clone size follow that table, whereas D and trimming were derived from the DNA. The sample shows about 2,200,000 clones, 85% to 95% of them seen only once. Terminally differentiated effector memory CD45RA+ cells were excluded by CCR7 positive selection of CD45RO-negative cells. Nashville, Tennessee was home to all donors, who were Caucasian adults. Sequenced input: naive CD8+ T cells from PBMCs. The sequence came from a man between 18 and 35 years old in good health. Some clones in this sample may be carry-over from other donors' samples.

The CDR3 spells CASSFTGGTYNEQFF. For the CDR3, the DNA is TGTGCCAGCAGTTTTACGGGGGGCACCTACAATGAGCAGTTCTTC. The chain links TRBV27 to TRBJ2-1, with a weak D call TRBD2 (7 bases). This CDR3 has 15 amino acids. The V gene's germline CDR1 is MNHEY and CDR2 SMNVEV (reference sequence). The V and J ends lost 3 bases and 2 bases respectively, with 11 bases between them.